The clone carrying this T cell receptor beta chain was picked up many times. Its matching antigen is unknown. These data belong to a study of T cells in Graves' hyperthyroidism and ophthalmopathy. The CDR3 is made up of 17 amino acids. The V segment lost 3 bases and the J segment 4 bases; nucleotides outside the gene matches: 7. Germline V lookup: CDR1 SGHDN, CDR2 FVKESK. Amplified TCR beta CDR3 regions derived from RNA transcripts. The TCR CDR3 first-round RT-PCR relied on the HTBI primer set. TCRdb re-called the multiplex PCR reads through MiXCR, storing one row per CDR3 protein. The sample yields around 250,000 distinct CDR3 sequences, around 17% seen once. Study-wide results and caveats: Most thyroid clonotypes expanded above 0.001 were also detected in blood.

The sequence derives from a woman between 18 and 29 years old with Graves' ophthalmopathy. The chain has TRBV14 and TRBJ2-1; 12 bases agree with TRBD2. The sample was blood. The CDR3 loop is CASSHRLAGAWYNEQFF. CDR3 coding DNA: TGTGCCAGCAGCCATCGACTAGCGGGAGCATGGTACAATGAGCAGTTCTTC.